The clone carrying this TCR beta chain has a handful of counts. This CDR3 has 14 amino acids. CDR1 and CDR2 from the germline V gene are SEHNR and FQNEAQ (reference sequence). Trimming stripped 2 bases from V and 5 bases from J, with 9 bases between. This sample was included in a study of CD8 T cells in Susac syndrome. RNA in amounts of roughly 0.5 to 1 ug was reverse transcribed with random hexamers. With immunoSEQ multiplex PCR, TCR beta CDR3 was amplified across 54 Vbeta and 13 Jbeta. TCRdb itself ran the immunoSEQ multiplex PCR reads through MiXCR, one entry per CDR3 protein. Of 150,000 to 200,000 distinct CDR3 sequences in the sample, about 91% were seen once. From blood CD8+ and CD4+ T cells, TCR beta sequences were generated.

The J gene is TRBJ1-4, the V gene TRBV7-9, with D perhaps TRBD1 (5 bases). Sample: CD4+ T cells from PBMCs. The clonotype was recovered from a human donor in good health. CDR3 sequence reads: CASSLQGGNEKLFF. CDR3 DNA: TGTGCCAGCAGCTTACAGGGCGGAAATGAAAAACTGTTTTTT.